This TCR beta chain appears in the sequencing data of a study of T-cell reconstitution after alpha-beta-depleted transplantation in children (dated by TCRdb to the mid-2010s). Looking at the study overall: Using TCR repertoire profiling, the study quantitatively followed how T-cell immune reconstitution unfolded in children after TCRalphabeta/CD19-depleted allogeneic hematopoietic cell transplantation.

With respect to this clonotype: Its binding antigen is unknown. No base quality values were provided; no much bigger clone lies one nucleotide off.

Sample treatment or condition, as interpreted from the label and publication: allogeneic hematopoietic cell transplantation with graft depleted of TCRalphabeta T cells and CD19 B cells. The children who served as transplant recipients had been given grafts of TCRalphabeta/CD19-depleted allogeneic hematopoietic cells. The germline V gene (reference sequence) gives CDR1 as GTSNPN and CDR2 as SVGIG. V ends up 3 bases short and J 0 bases short, with an unmatched junction base count of 4. From the cysteine through the phenylalanine, the CDR3 covers 15 amino acids. Just the 45-base CDR3 DNA is kept, in frame starting at base 1. The method behind the library was PCR. The instrument was an Illumina HiSeq 2500. To normalize quantification of the TCRbeta repertoire, the TCR libraries were built with molecular barcoding that relied on unique molecular identifiers. TCRdb took the public reads, trimmed them with fastp at Q25, ran MiXCR for clone calling and kept in-frame beta chains. Every entry covers one CDR3 protein and lists the most common genes and DNA from its rows. This sample has 700,000 to 950,000 distinct CDR3 sequences in its table, and 16% of those were observed once. Under 6% of the sample lies in the top ten.

Broad study findings and their caveats: About two months after transplant, the apparently early recovery of alphabetaT-cell counts reportedly depended on just several hundred clones that had expanded rapidly and came from non-depleted graft cells. In some patients, the high TCRbeta diversity seen at day 60 was put down to recipient T cells and intrathymic progenitors that had survived conditioning. Hyperexpanded clone frequencies declined over subsequent months; after one year, T-cell counts and TCRbeta diversity were mostly attributed to newly produced T cells.

Material: PBMCs, mostly from graft donor cells, obtained 360 days after TCRalphabeta/CD19-depleted stem cell transplant. The chain is encoded by TRBV30 joined to TRBJ1-3, with 8 bases aligning to TRBD1. The source of this sequence is a male patient under 18 who had a stem cell transplant for acute lymphoblastic leukemia, so the T cells may come from the graft donor. The DNA reads as follows: TGTGCCTGGAGCGTGGGACAGGTCTCTGGAAACACCATATATTTT. Translated, it reads CAWSVGQVSGNTIYF.